The 31 T cell receptor beta chains below come from one sample, sequenced in a study of T cell repertoires in cytomegalovirus infection. TCRdb fed the reads into MiXCR, producing one record per CDR3 protein. The sample lists approximately 320,000 distinct CDR3 sequences; 9.5% were seen once. Sequenced: PBMCs. The receptors originated from a human donor in good health (CMV status not recorded). Some clones in this sample may be carry-over from other donors' samples.

This clonotype was seen at least ten times. The chain has TRBV7-8 and TRBJ2-2; TRBD2 matches at 10 bases. V dropped 3 bases and J dropped 5; count of bases not matched to a gene: 9. The CDR3 covers 17 residues. CDR1 and CDR2 from the germline V gene are SGHVS and FQNEAQ. For the CDR3, the DNA is TGTGCCAGCAGCTTTCAGCGGGGGGGCGTGAGGACCGGGGAGCTGTTTTTT. It translates to CASSFQRGGVRTGELFF.

This clonotype was seen a few times. This chain links TRBV28 with TRBJ1-2; a weak D match, TRBD1 (5 bases). The germline V gene has CDR1 MDHEN and CDR2 SYDVKM. This CDR3 contains 14 residues. The V gene lost 4 bases and the J gene lost 0 bases, with 9 bases spanning the gap. The CDR3 DNA sequence: TGTGCCAGCAGTTCGGGACTAGCTAACTATGGCTACACCTTC. Its protein product is CASSSGLANYGYTF.

This clonotype was recorded a few times. The genes are TRBV10-3 and TRBJ2-3; D perhaps matches TRBD2 (7 bases). CDR1 ENHRY and CDR2 SYGVKD come from the germline V gene. The CDR3 totals 14 residues. Trimming took off 4 bases at V and 6 bases at J, with 14 bases between the two ends. As DNA, the CDR3 is TGTGCCATCAGTGTCGTGGGGGGGCCGGATACGCAGTATTTT. It is translated as CAISVVGGPDTQYF.

This clonotype was counted at least ten times. The gene calls are TRBV7-2 and TRBJ1-1, with a possible D match to TRBD1 (6 bases). V lost 2 bases to trimming and J lost 7 bases, with 14 bases between them. CDR1 is SGHTA, CDR2 FQGNSA, per germline. CDR3 size: 14 residues. For the CDR3, the DNA is TGTGCCAGCAGCTTACAGGGGTCGAAGAATGAAGCTTTCTTT. It specifies CASSLQGSKNEAFF.

This clonotype was counted at least ten times. The CDR3, as DNA: TGTGCCAGCAGTTTAAGGACAGGGCTCATGATCCGGCAGTTCTTC. Amino acids: CASSLRTGLMIRQFF. The chain combines TRBV12-3 or TRBV12-4 with TRBJ2-1; 8 positions match TRBD1. V was pared by 2 bases and J by 12 bases, with 12 bases of the junction left unmatched. The CDR3 contains 15 residues.

This clonotype was seen more than once but under ten times. The rearrangement links TRBV5-5 to TRBJ2-1, with 16 bases lining up with TRBD2. The ends lost 4 bases at V and 0 bases at J; junction bases unmatched: 4. This CDR3 spans 18 amino acids. CDR1 is SGHKS and CDR2 is YYEKEE in the germline V gene (reference sequence). The CDR3, as DNA: TGTGCCAGCAGCATGGGACTAGCGGGAGGGAGCTCCTACAATGAGCAGTTCTTC. It yields the protein CASSMGLAGGSSYNEQFF.

This clonotype was counted between two and nine times. The chain employs TRBV4-2 and TRBJ1-2; the D gene is possibly TRBD1 (5 bases). Germline V CDR1 and CDR2: LGHNA, YNFKEQ. V shed 0 bases and J shed 3 bases, with 14 bases lying between them. The length of the CDR3 is 16 residues. The chain's CDR3 is CASSQDSGGWDYGYTF. CDR3 nucleotide sequence: TGTGCCAGCAGCCAAGATTCCGGGGGTTGGGACTATGGCTACACCTTC.

This clonotype came up a few times. The V and J genes are TRBV7-6 and TRBJ2-5, with 14 bases lining up with TRBD2. This CDR3 comprises 16 residues. The germline V gene encodes CDR1 SGHVS and CDR2 FNYEAQ. Germline trimming cut 5 bases from V and 5 bases from J; bases unmatched to any gene: 7. CDR3 bases: TGTGCCAGCAGCGGATGGACTAGCGGGAGGATGGAGACCCAGTACTTC. This encodes CASSGWTSGRMETQYF.

This clonotype appeared many times. This chain joins TRBV7-9 and TRBJ2-7; 11 bases are shared with TRBD2. CDR3 size: 17 residues. CDR1 SEHNR and CDR2 FQNEAQ come from the germline V gene (reference sequence). Germline trimming cut 5 bases from V and 2 bases from J; bases unmatched to any gene: 11. The CDR3 bases are TGTGCCAGCAGCCATAAGACTAGCGGGGCCGACGCCTACGAGCAGTACTTC. Amino acid sequence: CASSHKTSGADAYEQYF.

This chain joins TRBV28 and TRBJ1-2; the match to TRBD1 covers 8 bases. The germline V gene encodes CDR1 MDHEN and CDR2 SYDVKM. Trimming removed 6 bases from V and 5 bases from J; junction bases left unmatched: 8. This CDR3 spans 14 amino acids. CDR3 sequence: CASRPEQGGYGYTF. The DNA of the CDR3 is TGTGCCAGCAGACCAGAACAGGGGGGGTATGGCTACACCTTC.

The chain employs TRBV20-1 and TRBJ1-1; a weak D match, TRBD1 (5 bases). This CDR3 comprises 13 residues. Per the germline V gene, CDR1 is DFQATT and CDR2 is SNEGSKA (reference sequence). The V end was cut by 5 bases, the J end by 4 bases, with 14 bases between. CDR3 sequence (DNA): TGCAGTGCTTTGCTCGGGGGGTCCACTGAAGCTTTCTTT. It translates to CSALLGGSTEAFF.

The chain joins TRBV20-1 to TRBJ1-3, with D unclear. V lost 3 bases, J lost 0 bases, and 6 bases lay in between. The CDR3 extends over 13 amino acids. CDR1 and CDR2 (germline): DFQATT, SNEGSKA (reference sequence). The CDR3 here is CSASRDSGNTIYF. Here the CDR3 DNA reads TGCAGTGCTAGCCGGGACTCTGGAAACACCATATATTTT.

This clonotype was counted between two and nine times. The chain uses TRBV12-3 or TRBV12-4 and TRBJ1-5; D unresolved. The CDR3 loop spans 15 amino acids. V was cut by 3 bases and J by 4 bases, with 13 bases left in between. The CDR3, as DNA: TGTGCCAGCAGTTTTGGCAGCTTGACTAATCAGCCCCAGCATTTT. Translation: CASSFGSLTNQPQHF.

This rearrangement joins TRBV28 to TRBJ2-5; 9 nucleotides line up with TRBD1. The germline V gene has CDR1 MDHEN and CDR2 SYDVKM. Trimming removed 8 bases from V and 5 bases from J; junction bases left unmatched: 9. This CDR3 contains 14 residues. CDR3 sequence: CASAGTGRLETQYF. The CDR3 nucleotides are TGTGCCAGCGCCGGGACAGGGAGATTGGAGACCCAGTACTTC.

This clonotype was seen at least ten times. V gene TRBV7-2 combines with J gene TRBJ1-2; the D gene is possibly TRBD1 (5 bases). Germline V gene sequence: CDR1 SGHTA, CDR2 FQGNSA. CDR3 length: 15 amino acids. Trimming removed 1 base from V and 8 bases from J, with 17 bases in between. CDR3 residues: CASSLVRVGSQGYTF. DNA of the CDR3: TGTGCCAGCAGCTTAGTCAGGGTTGGGTCCCAAGGCTACACCTTC.

The genes are TRBV5-4 and TRBJ1-4; D uncertain. This CDR3 spans 13 amino acids. V gave up 0 bases and J gave up 4 bases, with 4 bases separating them. CDR1 SGHNT and CDR2 YYREEE come from the germline V gene (reference sequence). CDR3 nucleotides: TGTGCCAGCAGCTTGGCTCTTAATGAAAAACTGTTTTTT. This sequence encodes CASSLALNEKLFF. Complete variable domain (other parts from reference TRBV5-4 and TRBJ1-4): ETGVTQSPTHLIKTRGQQVTLRCSSQSGHNTVSWYQQALGQGPQFIFQYYREEENGRGNFPPRFSGLQFPNYSSELNVNALELDDSALYLCASSLALNEKLFFGSGTQLSVL.

The chain links TRBV29-1 to TRBJ1-1, with unresolved D. The CDR3 spans 10 residues. Germline lookup yields CDR1 SQVTM and CDR2 ANQGSEA. V was pared by 7 bases and J by 3 bases, with 6 bases between. The DNA of the CDR3 is TGCAGCGCGCAGGACACTGAAGCTTTCTTT. This gives the protein CSAQDTEAFF.

This clonotype appeared many times. V is TRBV12-3 or TRBV12-4 and J is TRBJ2-3; weak D call: TRBD1 (7 bases). V lost 4 bases, J lost 1 base, and 12 bases lay in between. The CDR3 length is 15 residues. The CDR3 sequence is CASSYRGGGTDTQYF. CDR3 bases: TGTGCCAGCAGTTACAGGGGAGGCGGCACAGATACGCAGTATTTT.

This clonotype was picked up a small number of times. V is TRBV6-5 and J is TRBJ1-2, with TRBD1 as a possible D gene (6 bases). Trimming cost V 6 bases and J 10 bases, with 15 bases left between them. The CDR3 has 12 residues. Germline CDR1 and CDR2: MNHEY and SVGAGI. CDR3 sequence (DNA): TGTGCCAGCAGGGAGGGGACAAGAACCTACACCTTC. Its translation: CASREGTRTYTF.

This clonotype was counted between two and nine times. The chain has TRBV6-6 and TRBJ2-5; TRBD2 matches 9 bases. The CDR3 has 16 residues. The J segment lost 4 bases and the V segment lost 5 bases, leaving 11 bases of the junction unmatched. Germline lookup yields CDR1 MNHNY and CDR2 SVGAGI (reference sequence). The CDR3 DNA follows: TGTGCCAGCAGTCGAGGTAGCGGGAGTAGGGGAGAGACCCAGTACTTC. This gives the protein CASSRGSGSRGETQYF.

The chain couples TRBV5-5 to TRBJ2-3, with D unclear. The CDR3 spans 13 residues. V was clipped by 1 base and J by 5 bases, with 8 bases between them. CDR1 is SGHKS, CDR2 YYEKEE, per germline (reference sequence). CDR3 amino acids: CASSLISGDTQYF. The CDR3 DNA reads TGTGCCAGCAGCTTGATCAGTGGAGATACGCAGTATTTT.

Of note for this clonotype: This may be a read error, as it is one base from a much larger clone. V is TRBV27 and J is TRBJ2-3; D uncertain. The V end lost 0 bases, the J end lost 2 bases, and 3 bases lay between the germline ends. The CDR3 runs to 13 residues. Germline V CDR1 and CDR2: MNHEY, SMNVEV (reference sequence). CDR3 nucleotides: TGTGCCAGCAGTTTATCGGTCACAGATACGCAGTATTTT. Amino acids: CASSLSVTDTQYF.

The chain has TRBV11-2 and TRBJ2-7; D is uncertain. CDR1 is SGHAT and CDR2 is FQNNGV in the germline V gene. The V end lost 5 bases, the J end lost 2 bases, and 10 bases lay between the germline ends. The CDR3 length is 13 residues. CDR3 DNA sequence: TGTGCCAGCAGCCTGCTAAGGGCCTACGAGCAGTACTTC. Residues: CASSLLRAYEQYF.

This clonotype was seen ten or more times. The chain combines TRBV28 with TRBJ2-1; D is uncertain. CDR3 length: 13 amino acids. Trimming took 2 bases from V and 9 from J, leaving 11 bases between them. Germline-derived CDR1 and CDR2 are MDHEN and SYDVKM. CDR3 sequence reads: CASSLGRQLEQFF. DNA of the CDR3: TGTGCCAGCAGTTTAGGTAGGCAGCTTGAGCAGTTCTTC.

This clonotype was observed many times. V gene TRBV27 combines with J gene TRBJ2-7, with D possibly called TRBD1 or TRBD2 (6 bases each). Trimming shortened V by 6 bases and J by 4 bases, and 16 bases separated the two germline ends. The CDR3 runs to 14 residues. Looked up from germline, CDR1 is MNHEY and CDR2 is SMNVEV (reference sequence). The CDR3 DNA follows: TGTGCCAGCAGCGTGGGGGGCCTATGGTACGAGCAGTACTTC. Translated: CASSVGGLWYEQYF.

This clonotype was seen many times. The CDR3 protein is CASSLPRTSGSGANVLTF. CDR3 bases: TGTGCCAGCAGTTTGCCCCGGACGTCCGGGTCTGGGGCCAACGTCCTGACTTTC. This chain links TRBV6-5 with TRBJ2-6; D uncertain. Germline V gene data show CDR1 as MNHEY and CDR2 as SVGAGI. The V and J ends lost 4 bases and 1 base respectively, with 17 bases between them. This CDR3 spans 18 amino acids.

Many counts were recorded for this clonotype. The CDR3 protein is CASSPRTNQPQHF. Here the CDR3 DNA reads TGTGCCAGCAGCCCCAGGACAAATCAGCCCCAGCATTTT. V and J are TRBV7-6 and TRBJ1-5, with D possibly being TRBD1 (5 bases). V shed 5 bases and J shed 4 bases, with 9 bases lying between them. Per the germline V gene, CDR1 is SGHVS and CDR2 is FNYEAQ. This CDR3 spans 13 amino acids.

This clonotype was seen many times. The genes are TRBV4-3 and TRBJ2-3; a possible D gene is TRBD2 (6 bases). Germline assignment: CDR1 LGHNA and CDR2 YSLEER. V was trimmed by 0 bases and J by 8 bases, leaving 18 bases between them. The CDR3 length is 16 residues. The CDR3 is CASSQDLGSTGGTQYF. The DNA of the CDR3 is TGCGCCAGCAGCCAAGATTTAGGGTCCACCGGGGGTACGCAGTATTTT.

This clonotype has just a few counts. V is TRBV9 and J is TRBJ2-2; D is perhaps TRBD1 or TRBD2 (5 bases each). Germline V gene lookup returns CDR1 SGDLS and CDR2 YYNGEE. This CDR3 is built from 17 residues. V lost 6 bases and J lost 1, with 19 bases in between. In DNA, the CDR3 is TGTGCCAGCATCCCTGGTCTGGGACCCGTGAACACCGGGGAGCTGTTTTTT. It specifies CASIPGLGPVNTGELFF.

On this clonotype: The junction departs from the called germline gene at one end, perhaps through a read error. The rearrangement joins TRBV7-6 to TRBJ1-2; D gene uncertain. The germline V gene has CDR1 SGHVS and CDR2 FNYEAQ. The CDR3 has 12 residues. The CDR3 coding sequence is TGTGCCAGCAGCGTCCCGCCGGGAGACCAGGTCTTC. Translated: CASSVPPGDQVF.

This clonotype was observed a few times. V usage is TRBV4-2 and J usage is TRBJ2-3; TRBD2 might be the D (5 bases). Trimming removed 0 bases at V and 1 base at J, with 11 bases between. Germline CDR1 and CDR2: LGHNA and YNFKEQ. This CDR3 has 16 amino acids. The CDR3 reads CASSQDPAVGTDTQYF. CDR3 sequence (DNA): TGTGCCAGCAGCCAAGACCCAGCGGTCGGCACAGATACGCAGTATTTT.